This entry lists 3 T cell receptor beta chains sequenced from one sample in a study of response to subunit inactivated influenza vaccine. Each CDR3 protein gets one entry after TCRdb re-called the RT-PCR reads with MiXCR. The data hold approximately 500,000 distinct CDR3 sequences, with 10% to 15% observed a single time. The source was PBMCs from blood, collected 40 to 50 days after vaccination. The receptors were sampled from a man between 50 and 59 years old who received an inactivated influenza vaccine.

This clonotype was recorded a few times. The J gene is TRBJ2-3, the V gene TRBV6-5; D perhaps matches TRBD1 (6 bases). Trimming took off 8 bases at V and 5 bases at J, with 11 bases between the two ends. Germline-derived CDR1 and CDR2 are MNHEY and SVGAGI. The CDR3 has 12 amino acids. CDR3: CASHQGKDTQYF. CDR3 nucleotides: TGTGCCAGCCACCAGGGGAAAGATACGCAGTATTTT.

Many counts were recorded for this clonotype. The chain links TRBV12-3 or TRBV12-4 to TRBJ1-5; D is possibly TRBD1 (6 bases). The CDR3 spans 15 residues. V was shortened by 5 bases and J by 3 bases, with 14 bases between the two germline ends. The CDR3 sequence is CASSRDRFDNQPQHF. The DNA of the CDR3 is TGTGCCAGCAGTCGAGACAGGTTCGACAATCAGCCCCAGCATTTT.

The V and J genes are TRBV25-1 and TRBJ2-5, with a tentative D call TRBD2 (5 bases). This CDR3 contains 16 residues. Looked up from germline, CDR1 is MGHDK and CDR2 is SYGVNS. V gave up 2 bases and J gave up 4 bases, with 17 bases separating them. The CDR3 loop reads CASSELWGASPETQYF. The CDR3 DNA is TGTGCCAGCAGTGAACTTTGGGGAGCCTCTCCAGAGACCCAGTACTTC.